Listed below are T cell receptor beta chains from one sample, sequenced in a study of spatial heterogeneity in lung cancer. MiXCR, run by TCRdb on the 5' RACE reads, gives a single entry per CDR3 protein. The table includes 60,000 to 90,000 distinct CDR3 sequences, about 7.8% detected once. This specimen was PBMCs, taken at surgery. The origin of the receptors is a male donor with early-stage non-small cell lung cancer. Each CDR3 is given with its conserved first and last residue. A D gene is named only where the DNA matches it firmly. The size of a clone is reported for some rows only, either as once, few or many, or as a class for expanded clones.

>TRBJ2-2|-|-|TRBV7-9
CASSPGTTNTGELFF
TGTGCCAGCAGCCCCGGGACAACGAACACCGGGGAGCTGTTTTTT
>TRBJ2-2|TRBD2|many|TRBV5-1
CASSLLAGGSTGELFF
TGCGCCAGCAGCCTACTAGCGGGAGGGAGCACCGGGGAGCTGTTTTTT
>TRBJ2-3|TRBD2|-|TRBV20-1
CSASGTSGRGGTDTQYF
TGCAGTGCTTCCGGGACTAGCGGGAGAGGAGGCACAGATACGCAGTATTTT
>TRBJ2-5|-|-|TRBV6-2/TRBV6-3
CASSWGVEETQYF
TGTGCCAGCAGTTGGGGGGTCGAAGAGACCCAGTACTTC
>TRBJ1-4|TRBD1|many|TRBV7-9
CASSPGTGAGNEKLFF
TGTGCCAGCAGCCCCGGGACAGGGGCTGGTAATGAAAAACTGTTTTTT
>TRBJ2-5|-|many|TRBV30
CAWSKREMLETQYF
TGTGCCTGGAGTAAGAGGGAGATGTTGGAGACCCAGTACTTC
>TRBJ1-1|-|-|TRBV7-2
CASSLLTGSYTEAFF
TGTGCCAGCAGCCTCCTGACGGGGAGTTACACTGAAGCTTTCTTT
>TRBJ2-1|TRBD1|-|TRBV12-3/TRBV12-4
CASSATGVNEQFF
TGTGCCAGCAGTGCTACAGGGGTCAATGAGCAGTTCTTC
>TRBJ2-2|-|many|TRBV6-6
CASSFAPRELFF
TGTGCCAGCAGTTTCGCCCCCCGGGAGCTGTTTTTT
>TRBJ2-7|-|many|TRBV2
CASRPDYRRYF
TGTGCCAGCAGGCCCGACTACCGTCGGTACTTC
>TRBJ1-4|-|-|TRBV4-2
CASSQIGGEEKLFF
TGTGCCAGCAGCCAGATCGGGGGGGAGGAAAAACTGTTTTTT
>TRBJ1-1|-|-|TRBV20-1
CSASIRKGGTEAFF
TGCAGTGCTAGTATTCGAAAGGGAGGGACTGAAGCTTTCTTT
>TRBJ1-1|TRBD1|-|TRBV4-1
CASSRQLPTGTGVSSEAFF
TGCGCCAGCAGCCGCCAGTTACCCACCGGGACAGGGGTTTCGAGCGAAGCTTTCTTT
>TRBJ1-1|TRBD1|many|TRBV10-3
CAIAPGQGKFSSAEAFF
TGTGCCATAGCCCCGGGACAGGGGAAATTTTCGAGCGCTGAAGCTTTCTTT
>TRBJ2-7|TRBD2|many|TRBV27
CASGLGVINEQYF
TGTGCCAGCGGACTAGGGGTCATAAACGAGCAGTACTTC
>TRBJ1-1|TRBD1|-|TRBV20-1
CSLQGVGTEAFF
TGCAGCCTACAGGGGGTAGGCACTGAAGCTTTCTTT
>TRBJ1-6|-|many|TRBV10-2
CASKEVGNSPLHF
TGCGCCAGCAAGGAGGTCGGGAATTCACCCCTCCACTTT
>TRBJ2-3|-|few|TRBV30
CAWSRLADTQYF
TGTGCCTGGAGCCGACTTGCAGATACGCAGTATTTT
>TRBJ1-1|TRBD1|-|TRBV15
CATARTGDTEAFF
TGTGCCACCGCACGTACAGGGGACACTGAAGCTTTCTTT
>TRBJ2-5|-|-|TRBV6-5
CASSLSQGTQYF
TGTGCCAGCAGCCTTTCACAGGGGACCCAGTACTTC
>TRBJ1-2|-|many|TRBV11-2
CASSLGIGTGYTF
TGTGCCAGCAGCTTAGGAATCGGAACAGGCTACACCTTC
>TRBJ2-7|TRBD1|many|TRBV6-5
CASSRRDRGNEQYF
TGTGCCAGCAGTCGCCGGGACAGGGGCAACGAGCAGTACTTC
>TRBJ2-1|-|few|TRBV25-1
CASSGYSDDEQFF
TGTGCCAGCAGTGGATATAGCGACGATGAGCAGTTCTTC
>TRBJ1-1|-|-|TRBV19
CASSPQGHPTLTEAFF
TGTGCCAGTAGTCCCCAAGGACACCCGACTCTCACTGAAGCTTTCTTT
>TRBJ1-1|-|many|TRBV7-9
CASSWGTNTEAFF
TGTGCCAGCAGCTGGGGGACGAACACTGAAGCTTTCTTT
>TRBJ2-7|TRBD2|few|TRBV20-1
CSARDGLAGGPSSYEQYF
TGCAGTGCTAGAGACGGACTAGCGGGAGGACCCAGCTCCTACGAGCAGTACTTC
>TRBJ2-3|-|many|TRBV29-1
CSGERVSTDTQYF
TGCAGCGGAGAGCGGGTGAGCACAGATACGCAGTATTTT
>TRBJ1-1|-|-|TRBV12-3/TRBV12-4
CASSLRVTEAFF
TGTGCCAGCAGTTTACGGGTCACTGAAGCTTTCTTT
>TRBJ2-3|TRBD2|-|TRBV12-3/TRBV12-4
CASSLAAAGGTDTQYF
TGTGCCAGCAGTTTAGCTGCGGCGGGAGGGACAGATACGCAGTATTTT
>TRBJ2-1|-|many|TRBV29-1
CSATQLIGNEQFF
TGCAGCGCGACGCAATTAATAGGGAATGAGCAGTTCTTC
>TRBJ1-4|-|few|TRBV25-1
CASSEFRGNEKLFF
TGTGCCAGCAGTGAATTCAGGGGTAATGAAAAACTGTTTTTT
>TRBJ2-1|-|many|TRBV7-2
CASSLEGGRDGEQFF
TGTGCCAGCAGCTTAGAAGGGGGGCGGGATGGTGAGCAGTTCTTC
>TRBJ2-2|-|many|TRBV24-1
CAARTTGGTGELFF
TGTGCCGCCCGGACAACTGGAGGAACCGGGGAGCTGTTTTTT
>TRBJ1-1|-|many|TRBV4-3
CASSPRDGGMNTEAFF
TGCGCCAGCAGCCCCCGGGACGGCGGAATGAACACTGAAGCTTTCTTT
>TRBJ1-3|-|many|TRBV20-1
CSASEGGGTYSGNTIYF
TGCAGTGCTAGCGAGGGGGGAGGGACTTACTCTGGAAACACCATATATTTT
>TRBJ1-5|-|many|TRBV27
CASSLRDRYQPQHF
TGTGCCAGCAGCCTAAGGGATCGATATCAGCCCCAGCATTTT
>TRBJ1-2|TRBD1|-|TRBV5-1
CASSLTRDRGYGYTF
TGCGCCAGCAGTTTGACCCGGGACAGGGGCTATGGCTACACCTTC
>TRBJ1-1|-|-|TRBV7-9
CASSPTGLNTEAFF
TGTGCCAGCAGCCCGACAGGCTTGAACACTGAAGCTTTCTTT
>TRBJ1-1|-|few|TRBV3-1
CASSRWKGVSFEAFF
TGTGCCAGCAGCCGTTGGAAGGGGGTAAGCTTTGAAGCTTTCTTT
>TRBJ1-1|-|-|TRBV4-1
CASSPIGRESRNTEAFF
TGCGCCAGCAGCCCCATCGGCAGGGAATCGAGGAACACTGAAGCTTTCTTT